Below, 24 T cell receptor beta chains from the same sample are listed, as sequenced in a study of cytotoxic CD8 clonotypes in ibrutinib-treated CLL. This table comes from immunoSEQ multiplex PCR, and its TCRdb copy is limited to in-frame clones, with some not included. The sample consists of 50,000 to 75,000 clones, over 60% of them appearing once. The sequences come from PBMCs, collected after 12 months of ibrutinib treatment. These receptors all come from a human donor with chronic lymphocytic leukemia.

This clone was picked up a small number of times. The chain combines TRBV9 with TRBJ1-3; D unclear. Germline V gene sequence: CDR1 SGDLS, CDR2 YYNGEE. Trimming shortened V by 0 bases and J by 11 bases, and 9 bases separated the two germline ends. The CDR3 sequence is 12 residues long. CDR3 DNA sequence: TGTGCCAGCAGCGTAGAATTGGGAGCCATATATTTT. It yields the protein CASSVELGAIYF.

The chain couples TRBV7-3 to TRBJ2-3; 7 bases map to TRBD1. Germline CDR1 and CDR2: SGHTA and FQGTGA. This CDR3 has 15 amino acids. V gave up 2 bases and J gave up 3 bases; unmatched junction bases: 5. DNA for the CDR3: TGTGCCAGCAGCTTAGTGGCAGGGGGAACAGATACGCAGTATTTT. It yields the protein CASSLVAGGTDTQYF.

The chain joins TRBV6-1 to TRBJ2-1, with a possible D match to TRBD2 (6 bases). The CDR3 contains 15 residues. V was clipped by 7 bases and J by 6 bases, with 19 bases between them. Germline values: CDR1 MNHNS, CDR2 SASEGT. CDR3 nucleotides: TGTGCCAGCATCTTCGCGGGGACGGCAGGCAATGAGCAGTTCTTC. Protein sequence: CASIFAGTAGNEQFF.

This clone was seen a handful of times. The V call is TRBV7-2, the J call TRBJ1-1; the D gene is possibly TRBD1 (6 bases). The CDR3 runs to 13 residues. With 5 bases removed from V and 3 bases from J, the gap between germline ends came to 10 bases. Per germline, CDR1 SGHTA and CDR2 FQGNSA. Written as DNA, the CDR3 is TGTGCCAGCAGCGACAGGTGGGACACTGAAGCTTTCTTT. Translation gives CASSDRWDTEAFF.

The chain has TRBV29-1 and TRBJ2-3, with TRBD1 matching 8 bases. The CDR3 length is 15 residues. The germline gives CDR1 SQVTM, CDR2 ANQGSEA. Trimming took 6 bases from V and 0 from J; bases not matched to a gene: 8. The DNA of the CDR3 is TGCAGCGTGGGGACAGGACTTATTAGCACAGATACGCAGTATTTT. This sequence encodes CSVGTGLISTDTQYF.

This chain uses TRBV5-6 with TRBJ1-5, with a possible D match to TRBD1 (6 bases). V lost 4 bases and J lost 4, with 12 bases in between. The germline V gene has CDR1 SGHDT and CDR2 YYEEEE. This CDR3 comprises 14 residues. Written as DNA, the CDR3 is TGTGCCAGCAGCGGGGGGCAGGGGAATCAGCCCCAGCATTTT. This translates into CASSGGQGNQPQHF. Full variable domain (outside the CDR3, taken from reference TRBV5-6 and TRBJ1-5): DAGVTQSPTHLIKTRGQQVTLRCSPKSGHDTVSWYQQALGQGPQFIFQYYEEEERQRGNFPDRFSGHQFPNYSSELNVNALLLGDSALYLCASSGGQGNQPQHFGDGTRLSIL.

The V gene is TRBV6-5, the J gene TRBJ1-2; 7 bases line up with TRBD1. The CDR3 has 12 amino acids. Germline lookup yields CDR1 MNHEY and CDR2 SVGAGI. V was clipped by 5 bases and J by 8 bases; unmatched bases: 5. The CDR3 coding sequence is TGTGCCAGCAGTAGGGGGCGGGAAGGCTACACCTTC. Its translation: CASSRGREGYTF.

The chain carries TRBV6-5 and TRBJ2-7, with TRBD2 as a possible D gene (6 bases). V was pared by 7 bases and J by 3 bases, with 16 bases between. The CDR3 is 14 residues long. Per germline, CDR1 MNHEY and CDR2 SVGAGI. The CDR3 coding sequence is TGTGCCAGCACCCCCCCCGGACTAAGCTACGAGCAGTACTTC. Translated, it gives CASTPPGLSYEQYF.

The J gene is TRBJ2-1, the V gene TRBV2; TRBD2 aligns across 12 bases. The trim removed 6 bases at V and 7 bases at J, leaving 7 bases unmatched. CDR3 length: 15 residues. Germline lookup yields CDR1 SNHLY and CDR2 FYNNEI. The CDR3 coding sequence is TGTGCCAGCAGCGCGACTAGCGGGAGAGGGAATGAGCAGTTCTTC. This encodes CASSATSGRGNEQFF.

CDR3 protein: CAISALGNTEAFF. For the CDR3, the DNA is TGTGCCATCAGTGCGTTGGGGAACACTGAAGCTTTCTTT. V usage is TRBV10-3 and J usage is TRBJ1-1; D is uncertain. The CDR3 has 13 amino acids. Germline CDR1 ENHRY, CDR2 SYGVKD. The V end lost 4 bases, the J end lost 1 base, and 7 bases lay between the germline ends.

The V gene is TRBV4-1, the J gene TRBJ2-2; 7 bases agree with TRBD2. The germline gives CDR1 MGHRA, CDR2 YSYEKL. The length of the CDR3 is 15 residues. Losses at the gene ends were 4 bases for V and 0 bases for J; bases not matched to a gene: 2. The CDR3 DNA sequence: TGCGCCAGCAGCCCGGGACTAACGAACACCGGGGAGCTGTTTTTT. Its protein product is CASSPGLTNTGELFF.

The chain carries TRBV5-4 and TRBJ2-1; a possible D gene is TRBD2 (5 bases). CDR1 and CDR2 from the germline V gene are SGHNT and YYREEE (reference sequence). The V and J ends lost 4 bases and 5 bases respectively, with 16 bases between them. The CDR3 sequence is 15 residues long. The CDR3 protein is CASSPGSAIDNEQFF. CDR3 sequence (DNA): TGTGCCAGCAGCCCTGGGAGCGCCATAGACAATGAGCAGTTCTTC. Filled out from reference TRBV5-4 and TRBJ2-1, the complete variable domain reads ETGVTQSPTHLIKTRGQQVTLRCSSQSGHNTVSWYQQALGQGPQFIFQYYREEENGRGNFPPRFSGLQFPNYSSELNVNALELDDSALYLCASSPGSAIDNEQFFGPGTRLTVL.

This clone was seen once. CDR3 region: CASSDTSVTSTDTQYF. CDR3 coding DNA: TGTGCCAGCAGCGACACTAGCGTCACTAGCACAGATACGCAGTATTTT. The chain employs TRBV9 and TRBJ2-3; TRBD2 aligns across 7 bases. CDR1 and CDR2 from the germline V gene are SGDLS and YYNGEE. The CDR3 is made up of 16 amino acids. The V and J ends lost 3 bases and 0 bases, in that order; junction bases with no gene match: 7.

The CDR3 DNA reads TGTGCCAGCAGCTTTATCCTAGCCCAAACCGGGGAGCTGTTTTTT. Translating it yields CASSFILAQTGELFF. The chain couples TRBV7-2 to TRBJ2-2, with D maybe TRBD2 (5 bases). The CDR3 length is 15 residues. V was clipped by 3 bases and J by 5 bases, with 13 bases between them. Germline V gene data show CDR1 as SGHTA and CDR2 as FQGNSA.

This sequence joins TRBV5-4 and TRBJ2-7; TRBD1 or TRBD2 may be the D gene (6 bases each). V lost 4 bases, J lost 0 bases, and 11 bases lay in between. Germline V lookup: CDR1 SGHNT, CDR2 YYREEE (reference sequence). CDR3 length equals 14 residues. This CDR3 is CASSHGGGSYEQYF. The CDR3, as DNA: TGTGCCAGCAGCCACGGAGGGGGCTCCTACGAGCAGTACTTC.

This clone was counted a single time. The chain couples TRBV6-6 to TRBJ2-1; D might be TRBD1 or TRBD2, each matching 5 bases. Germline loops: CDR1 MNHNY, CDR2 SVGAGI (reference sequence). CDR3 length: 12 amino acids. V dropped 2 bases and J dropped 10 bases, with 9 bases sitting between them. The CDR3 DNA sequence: TGTGCCAGCAGTTACGACTACAGGGAGCAGTTCTTC. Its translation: CASSYDYREQFF.

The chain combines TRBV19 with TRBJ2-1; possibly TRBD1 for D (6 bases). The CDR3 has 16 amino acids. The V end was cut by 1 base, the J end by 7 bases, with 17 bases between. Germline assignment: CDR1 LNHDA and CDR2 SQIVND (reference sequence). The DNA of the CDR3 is TGTGCCAGTAGTATAGGCCCCGGGCTAGGGGGTAATGAGCAGTTCTTC. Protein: CASSIGPGLGGNEQFF.

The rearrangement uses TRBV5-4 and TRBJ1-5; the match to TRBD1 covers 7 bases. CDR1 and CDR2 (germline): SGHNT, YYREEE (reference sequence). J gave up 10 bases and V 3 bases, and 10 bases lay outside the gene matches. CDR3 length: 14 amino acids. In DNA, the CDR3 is TGTGCCAGCAGCTCACAGGGGCTTTTGTTTCCCCAGCATTTT. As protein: CASSSQGLLFPQHF.

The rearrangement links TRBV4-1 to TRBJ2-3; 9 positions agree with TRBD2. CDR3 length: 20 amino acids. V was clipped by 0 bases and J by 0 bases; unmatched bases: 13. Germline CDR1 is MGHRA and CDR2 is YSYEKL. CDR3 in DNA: TGCGCCAGCAGCCAAGATCGGGCCCTCCCCGGGACTAGCAGCACAGATACGCAGTATTTT. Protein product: CASSQDRALPGTSSTDTQYF.

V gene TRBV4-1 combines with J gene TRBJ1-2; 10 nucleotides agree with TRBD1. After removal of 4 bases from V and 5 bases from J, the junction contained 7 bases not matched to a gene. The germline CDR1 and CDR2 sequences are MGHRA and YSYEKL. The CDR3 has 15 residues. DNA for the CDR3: TGCGCCAGCAGCCCTCAGACAGGGGGCTCTTATGGCTACACCTTC. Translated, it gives CASSPQTGGSYGYTF.

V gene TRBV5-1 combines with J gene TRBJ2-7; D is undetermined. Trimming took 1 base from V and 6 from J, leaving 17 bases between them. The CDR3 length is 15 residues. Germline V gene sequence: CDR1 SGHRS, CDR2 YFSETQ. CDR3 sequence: CASSLSPMLEREQYF. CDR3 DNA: TGCGCCAGCAGCTTGTCACCCATGCTAGAACGCGAGCAGTACTTC.

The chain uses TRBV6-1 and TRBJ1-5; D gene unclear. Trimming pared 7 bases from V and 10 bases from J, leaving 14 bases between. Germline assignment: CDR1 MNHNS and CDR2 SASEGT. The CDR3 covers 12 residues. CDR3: CASTQESGPQHF. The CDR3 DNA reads TGTGCCAGCACCCAAGAATCGGGCCCCCAGCATTTT.

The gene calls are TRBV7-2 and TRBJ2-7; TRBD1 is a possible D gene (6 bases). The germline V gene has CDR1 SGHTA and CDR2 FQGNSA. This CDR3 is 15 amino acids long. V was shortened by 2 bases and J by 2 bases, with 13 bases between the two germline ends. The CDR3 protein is CASSLSGAVPYEQYF. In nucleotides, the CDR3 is TGTGCCAGCAGCTTATCAGGGGCGGTTCCCTACGAGCAGTACTTC. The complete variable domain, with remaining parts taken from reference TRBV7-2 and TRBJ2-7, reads GAGVSQSPSNKVTEKGKDVELRCDPISGHTALYWYRQSLGQGLEFLIYFQGNSAPDKSGLPSDRFSAERTGGSVSTLTIQRTQQEDSAVYLCASSLSGAVPYEQYFGPGTRLTVT.

CDR3 residues: CAISVGGGGGEQYF. CDR3 sequence (DNA): TGTGCCATCAGTGTGGGAGGAGGGGGCGGGGAGCAGTACTTC. The chain couples TRBV10-3 to TRBJ2-7; tentatively, D is TRBD1 (7 bases). V gave up 4 bases and J gave up 7 bases, with 17 bases separating them. Per the germline V gene, CDR1 is ENHRY and CDR2 is SYGVKD. The CDR3 contains 14 residues.